This T cell receptor (beta chain) emerged from a study of T cells after yellow fever vaccination. TCRdb re-called the 5' RACE reads through MiXCR, storing one row per CDR3 protein. The repertoire holds tens of thousands of distinct CDR3 sequences, almost 8% seen once, with 35% to 45% in the top ten. In germline, CDR1 is SEHNR, CDR2 FQNEAQ (reference sequence). This CDR3 has 13 residues. V was clipped by 5 bases and J by 0 bases, with 8 bases between them. The sample consisted of CD8+ T cells sorted from PBMCs, taken on the day of the yellow fever booster vaccination. This TCR derives from a young man who received the YFV17D yellow fever vaccine. The rearrangement links TRBV7-9 to TRBJ2-7, with D possibly TRBD1 on 5 matching bases. The CDR3 here is CASSMDISYEQYF. The CDR3 nucleotides read TGTGCCAGCAGCATGGACATCTCCTACGAGCAGTACTTC.